The 20 T cell receptor beta chains in this list originate from one sample, sequenced in a study of T-cell reconstitution after alpha-beta-depleted transplantation in children. The TCRbeta library incorporated unique molecular identifiers. MiXCR was run by TCRdb on the PCR reads, yielding one entry per CDR3 protein. The table shows about 900,000 distinct CDR3 sequences, with under 30% occurring only once. The starting material was PBMCs, mostly from graft donor cells, obtained 360 days after TCRalphabeta/CD19-depleted stem cell transplant. The receptors come from a boy under two years old who had a stem cell transplant for SCID, so the T cells may come from the graft donor.

This clonotype was observed a few times. The chain uses TRBV9 and TRBJ1-3; D uncertain. Per germline, CDR1 SGDLS and CDR2 YYNGEE. The CDR3 runs to 13 residues. V was shortened by 3 bases and J by 4 bases, with 8 bases between the two germline ends. The CDR3 here is CASSALSGNTIYF. CDR3 DNA sequence: TGTGCCAGCAGCGCCCTATCCGGAAACACCATATATTTT.

This clonotype appeared a few times. The chain combines TRBV20-1 with TRBJ1-2; D not resolved. With 0 bases removed from V and 7 bases from J, the gap between germline ends came to 12 bases. The germline gives CDR1 DFQATT, CDR2 SNEGSKA (reference sequence). The CDR3 has 13 residues. The DNA for the CDR3 is TGCAGTGCTAGAGATCCTAGACCGCTTGGCTACACCTTC. It is translated as CSARDPRPLGYTF.

This clonotype was detected many times. The V call is TRBV5-1, the J call TRBJ2-7; D ambiguous. Germline loops: CDR1 SGHRS, CDR2 YFSETQ. Trimming pared 3 bases from V and 2 bases from J, leaving 6 bases between. This CDR3 spans 12 amino acids. The DNA for the CDR3 is TGCGCCAGCAGCTCCACGACCTACGAGCAGTACTTC. Its translation is CASSSTTYEQYF.

The chain couples TRBV7-6 to TRBJ2-1; D gene ambiguous. CDR1 and CDR2 from the germline V gene are SGHVS and FNYEAQ. This CDR3 is 12 amino acids long. Between the trimmed V and J ends, which lost 3 bases and 10 bases, there was a span of 10 bases. The CDR3 loop reads CASSFVPEEQFF. CDR3 in DNA: TGTGCCAGCAGCTTCGTCCCTGAGGAGCAGTTCTTC.

The chain joins TRBV12-3 or TRBV12-4 to TRBJ1-1; a possible D gene is TRBD1 (6 bases). The CDR3 runs to 14 residues. V lost 5 bases and J lost 4, with 14 bases in between. The CDR3 coding sequence is TGTGCCAGCAGTCTTATAACAGGGTCCACTGAAGCTTTCTTT. Protein: CASSLITGSTEAFF.

This clonotype was counted at least ten times. The chain carries TRBV4-1 and TRBJ2-2; unclear D gene. Per germline, CDR1 MGHRA and CDR2 YSYEKL. The V end was cut by 1 base, the J end by 1 base, with 4 bases between. This CDR3 has 14 amino acids. The CDR3 is CASSQGLNTGELFF. The CDR3 nucleotides are TGCGCCAGCAGCCAAGGCCTGAACACCGGGGAGCTGTTTTTT.

The V gene is TRBV23-1, the J gene TRBJ2-4; D is possibly TRBD1 or TRBD2 (5 bases each). TRBV23-1 is recorded as an ORF, its role being uncertain. There are 16 residues in the CDR3. The V gene lost 0 bases and the J gene lost 6 bases, with 15 bases spanning the gap. The CDR3 loop reads CASSQSDGARGNIQYF. The CDR3 region has the DNA TGCGCCAGCAGTCAATCGGATGGGGCCCGGGGAAACATTCAGTACTTC.

This chain links TRBV20-1 with TRBJ2-7; D is unresolved. The V gene's germline CDR1 is DFQATT and CDR2 SNEGSKA (reference sequence). The CDR3 totals 13 residues. The germline V and J ends were trimmed by 3 bases and 2 bases, with 11 bases remaining between them. Here the CDR3 reads CSARKSLTYEQYF. The CDR3 nucleotides are TGCAGTGCTAGGAAATCCCTCACCTACGAGCAGTACTTC.

There are a few counts of this clonotype. This chain uses TRBV29-1 with TRBJ1-1; D remains ambiguous. The germline V gene has CDR1 SQVTM and CDR2 ANQGSEA. This CDR3 spans 13 amino acids. CDR3 protein: CSPFPALNTEAFF. The CDR3 coding sequence is TGCTCCCCTTTCCCGGCCCTGAACACTGAAGCTTTCTTT.

The V gene is TRBV2, the J gene TRBJ1-1, with a weak D call TRBD1 (5 bases). Germline V lookup: CDR1 SNHLY, CDR2 FYNNEI. With 6 bases removed from V and 6 bases from J, the gap between germline ends came to 14 bases. The CDR3 has 13 residues. CDR3 region: CASRGKGVSEAFF. The CDR3 region has the DNA TGTGCCAGCAGGGGAAAAGGGGTTTCTGAAGCTTTCTTT.

Turning to this clonotype: The junction and the germline gene differ at one end; a read error may be behind it. The J gene is TRBJ1-5, the V gene TRBV18, with D possibly matching TRBD1 (5 bases). Germline assignment: CDR1 KGHSH and CDR2 LQKENI. CDR3 size: 17 residues. CDR3 nucleotide sequence: TGTGCCAGCTCCCCACGTTCAGCCTGGGACCTCAATCAGCCCCAGCATTTT. Protein product: CASSPRSAWDLNQPQHF.

This clonotype was seen a single time. J is TRBJ1-6 and V is TRBV5-1; D is uncertain. The CDR3 has 15 residues. Germline V gene data show CDR1 as SGHRS and CDR2 as YFSETQ. V lost 0 bases to trimming and J lost 8 bases, with 12 bases between them. In nucleotides, the CDR3 is TGCGCCAGCAGCTTGGGCGACATACGAGATTCACCCCTCCACTTT. Translating gives CASSLGDIRDSPLHF.

The sample holds many counts of this clonotype. The gene calls are TRBV11-2 and TRBJ2-2; 8 bases are a match to TRBD2. Germline-derived CDR1 and CDR2 are SGHAT and FQNNGV. The CDR3 totals 20 residues. The V segment lost 2 bases and the J segment 5 bases; nucleotides outside the gene matches: 19. The CDR3 DNA sequence: TGTGCCAGCAGCTTATATCCCTCATGGGGTAGCGGGGTAGATACCGGGGAGCTGTTTTTT. Translated: CASSLYPSWGSGVDTGELFF.

J is TRBJ2-5 and V is TRBV29-1, with unresolved D. The CDR3 sequence is 11 residues long. The V and J ends lost 5 bases and 4 bases respectively, with 8 bases between them. Germline-derived CDR1 and CDR2 are SQVTM and ANQGSEA. The CDR3 is CSVSFIETQYF. CDR3 nucleotide sequence: TGCAGCGTTTCATTTATAGAGACCCAGTACTTC.

This sequence joins TRBV20-1 and TRBJ2-7; perhaps TRBD2 as D (5 bases). Germline V gene data show CDR1 as DFQATT and CDR2 as SNEGSKA (reference sequence). Trimming removed 6 bases from V and 2 bases from J, with 17 bases in between. The CDR3 loop spans 14 amino acids. The CDR3 DNA is TGCAGTGCCATGGCCGGGGTTATAACCTACGAGCAGTACTTC. Translation: CSAMAGVITYEQYF.

V gene TRBV12-3 or TRBV12-4 combines with J gene TRBJ2-4; D unresolved. The CDR3 is 14 amino acids. Trimming removed 3 bases from V and 6 bases from J, with 12 bases in between. The CDR3 region is CASSFGLKVNIQYF. The CDR3 nucleotides read TGTGCCAGCAGTTTTGGGCTAAAAGTAAACATTCAGTACTTC.

The V and J genes are TRBV20-1 and TRBJ2-2; possibly TRBD1 for D (6 bases). The CDR3 has 16 amino acids. CDR1 and CDR2 (germline): DFQATT, SNEGSKA (reference sequence). Trimming took off 3 bases at V and 0 bases at J, with 14 bases between the two ends. DNA of the CDR3: TGCAGTGCTAGGCACAGGGCTTTCGCGAACACCGGGGAGCTGTTTTTT. Amino acids: CSARHRAFANTGELFF.

This clonotype has a handful of counts. The chain links TRBV5-1 to TRBJ1-4; 7 nucleotides agree with TRBD1. Trimming removed 0 bases from V and 7 bases from J; junction bases left unmatched: 12. Germline V gene data show CDR1 as SGHRS and CDR2 as YFSETQ. This CDR3 comprises 17 residues. The CDR3 spells CASSLGDVGGGGEKLFF. In nucleotides, the CDR3 is TGCGCCAGCAGCTTGGGAGATGTAGGGGGCGGCGGTGAAAAACTGTTTTTT.

This clonotype has a handful of counts. The chain carries TRBV20-1 and TRBJ2-1; D unresolved. The CDR3 consists of 14 residues. Deletions cut 1 base from V and 8 bases from J, with 15 bases between. Per the germline V gene, CDR1 is DFQATT and CDR2 is SNEGSKA (reference sequence). CDR3 sequence: CSARVTTLWDEQFF. The CDR3 DNA reads TGCAGTGCTAGAGTCACCACCCTTTGGGATGAGCAGTTCTTC.

This clonotype was seen more than once but under ten times. The gene calls are TRBV6-5 and TRBJ1-1; a possible D gene is TRBD1 (6 bases). CDR3 length: 12 residues. CDR1 and CDR2 from the germline V gene are MNHEY and SVGAGI. V dropped 6 bases and J dropped 6 bases, with 11 bases sitting between them. CDR3 in DNA: TGTGCCAGCAGCCGGGGGCTGGCTGAAGCTTTCTTT. Residues: CASSRGLAEAFF.